The 20 T cell receptor beta chains below come from one sample, sequenced in a study of beta chain features in type 1 diabetes. Findings and caveats of the study: TCRB CDR3 length was moderately but significantly reduced in all four CD4+ subsets of Type 1 diabetes patients.

Expressed TCRB transcripts were sequenced because the isolated RNA had all been reverse transcribed beforehand. The method was immunoSEQ multiplex PCR; TCRdb's version includes in-frame clones alone and lacks a portion of them. The sample shows under 350,000 clones, roughly a quarter of them seen only once. No antigen has been assigned to these receptors. The sequenced sample consisted of naive CD4+ T cells from blood. These receptors all come from a woman aged 30 to 39 with type 1 diabetes.

The table lists this clone with a few counts. The chain combines TRBV5-1 with TRBJ2-1; a possible D gene is TRBD2 (5 bases). CDR3 size: 14 residues. Germline-derived CDR1 and CDR2 are SGHRS and YFSETQ. Deletions cut 3 bases from V and 6 bases from J, with 13 bases between. The CDR3 nucleotides read TGCGCCAGCAGCTGGGATGGACTCCTCAATGAGCAGTTCTTC. This codes for CASSWDGLLNEQFF. Filled out from reference TRBV5-1 and TRBJ2-1, the complete variable domain reads KAGVTQTPRYLIKTRGQQVTLSCSPISGHRSVSWYQQTPGQGLQFLFEYFSETQRNKGNFPGRFSGRQFSNSRSEMNVSTLELGDSALYLCASSWDGLLNEQFFGPGTRLTVL.

A word on this clone: The sample carries other DNA sequences with the same CDR3. The V gene is TRBV19, the J gene TRBJ1-1, with D perhaps matching TRBD1 (6 bases). Trimming took off 4 bases at V and 5 bases at J, with 11 bases between the two ends. Germline-derived CDR1 and CDR2 are LNHDA and SQIVND (reference sequence). The CDR3 runs to 13 residues. CDR3 amino acids: CASSRGLGTEAFF. CDR3 sequence (DNA): TGTGCCAGTAGTAGGGGGCTGGGAACTGAAGCTTTCTTT.

In this sample, this clone turned up a few times. The chain employs TRBV7-3 and TRBJ2-1, with 7 bases aligning to TRBD2. Trimming cost V 5 bases and J 9 bases; bases outside gene matches: 7. The CDR3 is made up of 13 amino acids. CDR1 and CDR2 from the germline V gene are SGHTA and FQGTGA. CDR3 amino acids: CASSPPGGGEQFF. CDR3 in DNA: TGTGCCAGCAGCCCCCCCGGCGGGGGTGAGCAGTTCTTC.

This chain joins TRBV4-1 and TRBJ1-5; 10 bases map to TRBD1. The CDR3 length is 16 residues. Germline CDR1 MGHRA, CDR2 YSYEKL. After removal of 3 bases from V and 5 bases from J, the junction contained 7 bases not matched to a gene. CDR3 loop: CASSQGQGPRYQPQHF. CDR3 DNA: TGCGCCAGCAGCCAGGGACAGGGGCCGAGGTATCAGCCCCAGCATTTT.

In this sample, this clone turned up a few times. The rearrangement joins TRBV29-1 to TRBJ1-2; possible D gene TRBD1, 5 bases. The CDR3 runs to 13 residues. V lost 4 bases to trimming and J lost 3 bases, with 12 bases between them. The germline V gene has CDR1 SQVTM and CDR2 ANQGSEA. The CDR3 coding sequence is TGCAGCGTTGTTCGGGGGAGCGACTATGGCTACACCTTC. Translating gives CSVVRGSDYGYTF.

The chain has TRBV5-1 and TRBJ2-7; 12 bases agree with TRBD1. The junction had 5 bases not matched to a gene; V was cut back by 0 bases and J by 4 bases. Per germline, CDR1 SGHRS and CDR2 YFSETQ. The CDR3 loop spans 16 amino acids. CDR3 sequence (DNA): TGCGCCAGCAGCTTGGCGGGACAGGGGGCAAGTTACGAGCAGTACTTC. Its protein product is CASSLAGQGASYEQYF. Combining the CDR3 with reference TRBV5-1 and TRBJ2-7 gives the whole variable domain KAGVTQTPRYLIKTRGQQVTLSCSPISGHRSVSWYQQTPGQGLQFLFEYFSETQRNKGNFPGRFSGRQFSNSRSEMNVSTLELGDSALYLCASSLAGQGASYEQYFGPGTRLTVT.

The chain couples TRBV25-1 to TRBJ2-3; 7 bases align to TRBD1. Germline V gene data show CDR1 as MGHDK and CDR2 as SYGVNS. Losses at the gene ends were 4 bases for V and 7 bases for J; bases not matched to a gene: 5. There are 13 residues in the CDR3. This chain's CDR3 is CASSATGANTQYF. CDR3 sequence (DNA): TGTGCCAGCAGTGCCACAGGGGCAAATACGCAGTATTTT. Drawing the rest from reference TRBV25-1 and TRBJ2-3, the complete variable domain is EADIYQTPRYLVIGTGKKITLECSQTMGHDKMYWYQQDPGMELHLIHYSYGVNSTEKGDLSSESTVSRIRTEHFPLTLESARPSHTSQYLCASSATGANTQYFGPGTRLTVL.

This clone was detected a few times. The V call is TRBV7-9, the J call TRBJ2-7; 9 nucleotides match TRBD1. The CDR3 has 19 amino acids. With V trimmed by 4 bases and J by 3 bases, 19 bases remained unmatched. Germline CDR1 and CDR2: SEHNR and FQNEAQ (reference sequence). CDR3 sequence: CASSSRTGESRAPVYEQYF. Written as DNA, the CDR3 is TGTGCCAGCAGCTCTAGGACAGGGGAGAGTCGGGCTCCCGTCTACGAGCAGTACTTC.

The chain has TRBV4-1 and TRBJ2-1; 15 bases map to TRBD2. Germline CDR1 and CDR2: MGHRA and YSYEKL. The length of the CDR3 is 20 residues. V was clipped by 0 bases and J by 1 base; unmatched bases: 7. CDR3: CASSQDRGTSGRTSYNEQFF. As DNA, the CDR3 is TGCGCCAGCAGCCAAGACCGAGGGACTAGCGGGAGGACTTCCTACAATGAGCAGTTCTTC.

V usage is TRBV5-6 and J usage is TRBJ2-7; D is perhaps TRBD1 (5 bases). The germline CDR1 and CDR2 sequences are SGHDT and YYEEEE. V lost 0 bases, J lost 6 bases, and 7 bases lay in between. The CDR3 is made up of 12 amino acids. This CDR3 reads CASSLVQGEQYF. CDR3 DNA sequence: TGTGCCAGCAGCTTGGTCCAGGGCGAGCAGTACTTC.

The chain recombines TRBV2 with TRBJ1-2; D remains ambiguous. There are 12 residues in the CDR3. V lost 6 bases to trimming and J lost 3 bases, with 8 bases between them. Germline CDR1 reads SNHLY; CDR2 reads FYNNEI. The CDR3 sequence: CASSPSDYGYTF. The CDR3 bases are TGTGCCAGCAGCCCTTCAGACTATGGCTACACCTTC.

The genes are TRBV7-9 and TRBJ2-2; D is possibly TRBD1 (5 bases). Germline V CDR1 and CDR2: SEHNR, FQNEAQ (reference sequence). The CDR3 spans 15 residues. Trimming removed 8 bases from V and 1 base from J, with 14 bases in between. CDR3 DNA: TGTGCCAGCGGGGCGCGGCCTCTGAACACCGGGGAGCTGTTTTTT. It translates to CASGARPLNTGELFF.

The chain links TRBV5-1 to TRBJ2-1; tentative D call: TRBD2 (5 bases). The CDR3 sequence is 13 residues long. V gave up 2 bases and J gave up 8 bases, with 11 bases separating them. Germline-derived CDR1 and CDR2 are SGHRS and YFSETQ. CDR3 sequence: CASSFGNPDEQFF. CDR3 DNA sequence: TGCGCCAGCAGCTTCGGGAATCCAGATGAGCAGTTCTTC.

The chain uses TRBV29-1 and TRBJ1-5; possible D gene TRBD1, 5 bases. The CDR3 is 13 residues long. Per the germline V gene, CDR1 is SQVTM and CDR2 is ANQGSEA. V gave up 7 bases and J gave up 4 bases, with 14 bases separating them. In DNA, the CDR3 is TGCAGCGCTCGATCGACAGAAAATCAGCCCCAGCATTTT. It yields the protein CSARSTENQPQHF.

This clone was recorded a few times. The CDR3 here is CAWSYGRANEKLFF. The CDR3 DNA is TGTGCCTGGAGTTACGGCAGGGCGAACGAAAAACTGTTTTTT. The chain carries TRBV30 and TRBJ1-4; maybe TRBD1 (5 bases). Germline CDR1 reads GTSNPN; CDR2 reads SVGIG (reference sequence). This CDR3 spans 14 amino acids. Trimming took off 2 bases at V and 8 bases at J, with 15 bases between the two ends.

The CDR3 protein is CAIRGGRPTGANVLTF. CDR3 nucleotides: TGTGCCATCAGAGGGGGACGGCCCACTGGGGCCAACGTCCTGACTTTC. This chain links TRBV10-3 with TRBJ2-6, with D maybe TRBD1 (6 bases). V lost 6 bases and J lost 2, with 14 bases in between. The V gene's germline CDR1 is ENHRY and CDR2 SYGVKD. This CDR3 spans 16 amino acids.

The chain has TRBV30 and TRBJ1-4, with D perhaps matching TRBD1 (5 bases). The V gene's germline CDR1 is GTSNPN and CDR2 SVGIG (reference sequence). This CDR3 has 13 residues. V was cut by 4 bases and J by 4 bases, with 10 bases left in between. The CDR3 DNA reads as TGTGCCTGGACACAGGTTTATAATGAAAAACTGTTTTTT. This translates into CAWTQVYNEKLFF. The full variable domain, with the rest looked up from reference TRBV30 and TRBJ1-4, is SQTIHQWPATLVQPVGSPLSLECTVEGTSNPNLYWYRQAAGRGLQLLFYSVGIGQISSEVPQNLSASRPQDRQFILSSKKLLLSDSGFYLCAWTQVYNEKLFFGSGTQLSVL.

V gene TRBV30 combines with J gene TRBJ2-3; D ambiguous. CDR1 is GTSNPN and CDR2 is SVGIG in the germline V gene (reference sequence). The V end was cut by 2 bases, the J end by 2 bases, with 8 bases between. The CDR3 is 13 amino acids. The CDR3 sequence: CAWSWAATDTQYF. CDR3 in DNA: TGTGCCTGGAGTTGGGCAGCCACAGATACGCAGTATTTT.

The J gene is TRBJ1-3, the V gene TRBV7-2, with 7 bases lining up with TRBD1. The CDR3 contains 17 residues. J was trimmed by 4 bases and V by 5 bases; bases with no gene match: 14. In germline, CDR1 is SGHTA, CDR2 FQGNSA. The CDR3 loop reads CASSARRPGGSGNTIYF. In DNA form, the CDR3 reads TGTGCCAGCAGCGCGAGACGGCCAGGGGGTTCGGGAAACACCATATATTTT.

V usage is TRBV15 and J usage is TRBJ2-1; possible D gene TRBD1, 6 bases. The ends were cut back, 0 bases at V and 0 bases at J, with 12 bases in the middle. Germline-derived CDR1 and CDR2 are LNHNV and YYDKDF (reference sequence). The CDR3 spans 17 residues. CDR3 nucleotides: TGTGCCACCAGCAGAGAAACAGGGAAACTCTCCTACAATGAGCAGTTCTTC. Amino acids: CATSRETGKLSYNEQFF.